These 32 T cell receptor beta chains came from one sample sequenced in a study of shared clonotypes between healthy human individuals. Generated by immunoSEQ multiplex PCR, the TCRdb table keeps only in-frame clones and is missing some. The data hold 2 million to 3 million clones, with approximately 93% observed a single time. Input material: naive CD4+ T cells from PBMCs. Subset meaning: CD45RA+ positively selected. The receptors originated from a man between 18 and 35 years old in good health. Some clones in this sample may be carry-over from other donors' samples.

This clone was observed a single time. This chain connects TRBV6-1 to TRBJ1-4; no firm D call. The CDR3 has 11 residues. Trimming left V 4 bases short and J 7 bases short, with 4 bases between. From germline, CDR1 is MNHNS and CDR2 SASEGT. For the CDR3, the DNA is TGTGCCAGCAGTGGTGTTGAAAAACTGTTTTTT. Residues: CASSGVEKLFF.

The chain recombines TRBV5-5 with TRBJ2-2, with 11 bases lining up with TRBD2. The CDR3 covers 18 residues. Germline V gene lookup returns CDR1 SGHKS and CDR2 YYEKEE (reference sequence). Losses at the gene ends were 0 bases for V and 2 bases for J; bases not matched to a gene: 6. CDR3 DNA sequence: TGTGCCAGCAGCTTGGAGTTAGCGGGAGGGGCAAACACCGGGGAGCTGTTTTTT. Its protein is CASSLELAGGANTGELFF.

This clone appeared a single time. The V and J genes are TRBV25-1 and TRBJ1-4; possibly TRBD1 for D (6 bases). Germline V gene lookup returns CDR1 MGHDK and CDR2 SYGVNS. Trimming left V 4 bases short and J 4 bases short, with 13 bases between. CDR3 length: 15 residues. CDR3 in DNA: TGTGCCAGCAGTGCACCGGGACATCTTAATGAAAAACTGTTTTTT. It encodes CASSAPGHLNEKLFF.

The chain is built from TRBV27 and TRBJ1-2; D gene ambiguous. The V end was cut by 7 bases, the J end by 4 bases, with 13 bases between. The V gene's germline CDR1 is MNHEY and CDR2 SMNVEV (reference sequence). This CDR3 is built from 13 residues. The CDR3 DNA is TGTGCCAGCAATAAGGTTCCCCCCTATGGCTACACCTTC. Residues: CASNKVPPYGYTF.

Turning to this clone: The identical CDR3 is also encoded by other nucleotide sequences in the sample. This rearrangement joins TRBV28 to TRBJ1-1; D not certain. This CDR3 spans 12 amino acids. V was pared by 1 base and J by 4 bases, with 4 bases between. CDR1 is MDHEN and CDR2 is SYDVKM in the germline V gene. CDR3 amino acids: CASSLLVTEAFF. The CDR3, as DNA: TGTGCCAGCAGTTTATTGGTCACTGAAGCTTTCTTT.

This chain joins TRBV29-1 and TRBJ2-1; 8 nucleotides match TRBD2. The germline V gene has CDR1 SQVTM and CDR2 ANQGSEA. V lost 5 bases to trimming and J lost 2 bases; unmatched junction nucleotides: 8. The CDR3 runs 15 residues. The CDR3 DNA is TGCAGCGTTTTAGGGCGGGAGGTACCCTACAATGAGCAGTTCTTC. It encodes CSVLGREVPYNEQFF.

Points on this clone: Within the sample, other DNA sequences also encode this same CDR3. The V and J genes are TRBV29-1 and TRBJ1-1; D gene uncertain. Germline V gene lookup returns CDR1 SQVTM and CDR2 ANQGSEA. Trimming stripped 4 bases from V and 1 base from J, with 4 bases between. The CDR3 totals 11 residues. In DNA, the CDR3 is TGCAGCGTTGGGAGGAACACTGAAGCTTTCTTT. This translates into CSVGRNTEAFF.

The chain carries TRBV28 and TRBJ2-7, with a tentative D call TRBD1 (6 bases). Germline values: CDR1 MDHEN, CDR2 SYDVKM. This CDR3 region has 17 residues. V lost 4 bases, J lost 2 bases, and 21 bases lay in between. The CDR3 is CASSSEFWGRTPYEQYF. The CDR3 nucleotides read TGTGCCAGCAGTTCCGAGTTCTGGGGGCGTACTCCCTACGAGCAGTACTTC.

This chain uses TRBV5-6 with TRBJ1-5, with TRBD1 identical over 8 bases. V was pared by 4 bases and J by 1 base, with 4 bases of the junction left unmatched. The CDR3 runs 15 residues. CDR1 SGHDT and CDR2 YYEEEE come from the germline V gene. For the CDR3, the DNA is TGTGCCAGCAGCCGCCACAGGGGGAGCAATCAGCCCCAGCATTTT. It encodes CASSRHRGSNQPQHF. Complete variable domain (other parts from reference TRBV5-6 and TRBJ1-5): DAGVTQSPTHLIKTRGQQVTLRCSPKSGHDTVSWYQQALGQGPQFIFQYYEEEERQRGNFPDRFSGHQFPNYSSELNVNALLLGDSALYLCASSRHRGSNQPQHFGDGTRLSIL.

The V gene is TRBV5-1, the J gene TRBJ2-7; 9 nucleotides match TRBD1. The CDR3 consists of 16 residues. V dropped 4 bases and J dropped 2; count of bases not matched to a gene: 10. CDR1 SGHRS and CDR2 YFSETQ come from the germline V gene. CDR3 loop: CASSKNTGTGTYEQYF. CDR3 nucleotide sequence: TGCGCCAGCAGCAAAAATACCGGGACAGGGACCTACGAGCAGTACTTC.

V and J are TRBV5-5 and TRBJ2-3; D not certain. The CDR3 spans 15 residues. Trimming pared 1 base from V and 1 base from J, leaving 10 bases between. Germline-derived CDR1 and CDR2 are SGHKS and YYEKEE (reference sequence). The CDR3 is CASSLSSSGTDTQYF. DNA of the CDR3: TGTGCCAGCAGCTTGAGTTCCTCAGGCACAGATACGCAGTATTTT.

V gene TRBV6-1 combines with J gene TRBJ2-7; TRBD1 is a possible D gene (5 bases). Germline values: CDR1 MNHNS, CDR2 SASEGT. The CDR3 extends over 13 amino acids. Trimming stripped 7 bases from V and 3 bases from J, with 13 bases between. The CDR3 bases are TGTGCCAGCAAACAGGCGTGGTTCTACGAGCAGTACTTC. Amino acids: CASKQAWFYEQYF.

This clone was found once. This chain links TRBV6-5 with TRBJ2-5; D remains ambiguous. The CDR3 length is 16 residues. In germline, CDR1 is MNHEY, CDR2 SVGAGI. Between the trimmed V and J ends, which lost 0 bases and 5 bases, there was a span of 16 bases. Here the CDR3 reads CASSYSASPSGETQYF. DNA for the CDR3: TGTGCCAGCAGTTACTCAGCCAGCCCCTCTGGCGAGACCCAGTACTTC.

The genes are TRBV5-5 and TRBJ2-3; no firm D call. Trimming stripped 3 bases from V and 6 bases from J, with 11 bases between. This CDR3 comprises 13 residues. Germline loops: CDR1 SGHKS, CDR2 YYEKEE (reference sequence). The CDR3 here is CASSYSVADTQYF. CDR3 nucleotides: TGTGCCAGCAGCTATTCAGTGGCGGATACGCAGTATTTT. The complete variable domain, with remaining parts taken from reference TRBV5-5 and TRBJ2-3, reads DAGVTQSPTHLIKTRGQQVTLRCSPISGHKSVSWYQQVLGQGPQFIFQYYEKEERGRGNFPDRFSARQFPNYSSELNVNALLLGDSALYLCASSYSVADTQYFGPGTRLTVL.

This chain joins TRBV5-1 and TRBJ2-5; weak D call: TRBD1 (5 bases). The CDR3 runs to 16 residues. Between the trimmed V and J ends, which lost 0 bases and 5 bases, there was a span of 17 bases. Germline V CDR1 and CDR2: SGHRS, YFSETQ. The CDR3 protein is CASSLDGRATAETQYF. In DNA, the CDR3 is TGCGCCAGCAGCTTGGATGGCAGGGCTACCGCGGAGACCCAGTACTTC. The whole variable domain, remainder taken from reference TRBV5-1 and TRBJ2-5, is KAGVTQTPRYLIKTRGQQVTLSCSPISGHRSVSWYQQTPGQGLQFLFEYFSETQRNKGNFPGRFSGRQFSNSRSEMNVSTLELGDSALYLCASSLDGRATAETQYFGPGTRLLVL.

The CDR3 DNA reads as TGTGCCAGCAGAACCGGGGCAGGGCGGTACACCGGGGAGCTGTTTTTT. Translating gives CASRTGAGRYTGELFF. The genes are TRBV7-9 and TRBJ2-2, with D tentatively TRBD1 or TRBD2 (5 bases each). There are 16 residues in the CDR3. CDR1 is SEHNR and CDR2 is FQNEAQ in the germline V gene (reference sequence). The V and J ends lost 6 bases and 3 bases respectively, with 17 bases between them.

For the CDR3, the DNA is TGTGCCAGCAGCTCCAGACTAGCGGGAGGGTCCTCCTACGAGCAGTACTTC. As protein: CASSSRLAGGSSYEQYF. This chain uses TRBV11-2 with TRBJ2-7; 14 nucleotides agree with TRBD2. Germline V gene data show CDR1 as SGHAT and CDR2 as FQNNGV. V gave up 4 bases and J gave up 0 bases; unmatched junction bases: 5. This CDR3 has 17 residues.

The V call is TRBV15, the J call TRBJ2-7, with 9 bases lining up with TRBD2. The J segment lost 6 bases and the V segment lost 5 bases, leaving 11 bases of the junction unmatched. The CDR3 totals 15 residues. The germline V gene has CDR1 LNHNV and CDR2 YYDKDF (reference sequence). The CDR3 coding sequence is TGTGCCACCAGCCTGTACGGACTAGCGAGGGGCGAGCAGTACTTC. It encodes CATSLYGLARGEQYF. Based on the CDR3 plus reference TRBV15 and TRBJ2-7, the full variable domain is DAMVIQNPRYQVTQFGKPVTLSCSQTLNHNVMYWYQQKSSQAPKLLFHYYDKDFNNEADTPDNFQSRRPNTSFCFLDIRSPGLGDTAMYLCATSLYGLARGEQYFGPGTRLTVT.

CDR3 sequence (DNA): TGTGCCAGCAGCTTAAACCCGAGTGTCTACAATGAGCAGTTCTTC. Protein: CASSLNPSVYNEQFF. The gene calls are TRBV7-3 and TRBJ2-1, with D unclear. CDR1 and CDR2 from the germline V gene are SGHTA and FQGTGA. V lost 1 base and J lost 3, with 10 bases in between. The CDR3 consists of 15 residues.

J is TRBJ2-5 and V is TRBV7-6; 7 bases are shared with TRBD1. CDR3 size: 14 residues. With V trimmed by 2 bases and J by 5 bases, 5 bases remained unmatched. Germline CDR1 is SGHVS and CDR2 is FNYEAQ. CDR3 amino acids: CASSLSGGTETQYF. The CDR3 bases are TGTGCCAGCAGCTTATCAGGGGGTACTGAGACCCAGTACTTC.

In nucleotides, the CDR3 is TGTGCCAGCTCATCCGGGAGGGAAAGCACAGATACGCAGTATTTT. Its translation: CASSSGRESTDTQYF. The rearrangement links TRBV18 to TRBJ2-3; 8 nucleotides align to TRBD2. Germline assignment: CDR1 KGHSH and CDR2 LQKENI. Trimming took 5 bases from V and 0 from J; bases not matched to a gene: 4. The CDR3 extends over 15 amino acids.

The chain joins TRBV27 to TRBJ2-3; D is ambiguous. The V end lost 3 bases, the J end lost 8 bases, and 6 bases lay between the germline ends. CDR3 size: 11 residues. Germline V gene lookup returns CDR1 MNHEY and CDR2 SMNVEV (reference sequence). The CDR3 coding sequence is TGTGCCAGCAGTTTGTCGGGTACGCAGTATTTT. Protein sequence: CASSLSGTQYF.

The chain links TRBV5-4 to TRBJ2-7; the D gene is possibly TRBD1 (6 bases). V was trimmed by 4 bases and J by 0 bases, leaving 11 bases between them. The germline CDR1 and CDR2 sequences are SGHNT and YYREEE (reference sequence). This CDR3 spans 14 amino acids. This CDR3 is CASSSWTASYEQYF. The CDR3 DNA is TGTGCCAGCAGCAGCTGGACAGCCTCCTACGAGCAGTACTTC.

The chain uses TRBV18 and TRBJ2-3, with TRBD2 identical over 9 bases. The CDR3 covers 15 residues. V shed 4 bases, J shed 2 bases, and the junction held 4 bases outside the gene matches. Germline CDR1 KGHSH, CDR2 LQKENI. Here the CDR3 DNA reads TGTGCCAGCTCACGGAGGACTAGCGACACAGATACGCAGTATTTT. Amino acid sequence: CASSRRTSDTDTQYF.

V and J are TRBV6-5 and TRBJ2-1; 13 nucleotides line up with TRBD2. Germline values: CDR1 MNHEY, CDR2 SVGAGI. V lost 5 bases and J lost 9; bases outside the gene matches: 4. This CDR3 is built from 14 residues. CDR3 nucleotides: TGTGCCAGCAGTACTAGCGGGAGGGCTATTGAGCAGTTCTTC. Amino acids: CASSTSGRAIEQFF.

The table lists this clone with a count of one. J is TRBJ1-2 and V is TRBV27, with D hard to call. V gave up 4 bases and J gave up 3 bases, with 12 bases separating them. This CDR3 is built from 14 residues. Germline-derived CDR1 and CDR2 are MNHEY and SMNVEV (reference sequence). CDR3 region: CASSSRGSYYGYTF. DNA for the CDR3: TGTGCCAGCAGTTCCCGGGGTAGTTACTATGGCTACACCTTC.

This rearrangement joins TRBV10-3 to TRBJ2-1, with 8 bases fitting TRBD2. From germline, CDR1 is ENHRY and CDR2 SYGVKD. V trimming: 5 bases; J trimming: 7 bases; junction bases outside the gene matches: 10. The CDR3 consists of 15 residues. DNA for the CDR3: TGTGCCATCAGTAATCCGGGACTAGGCGGGAATGAGCAGTTCTTC. This encodes CAISNPGLGGNEQFF.

A single count supports this clone. The CDR3, as DNA: TGTGCCAGCAGCCAAGTAATTCAGGGAGGGACCCAGTACTTC. Translated, it gives CASSQVIQGGTQYF. J is TRBJ2-5 and V is TRBV14, with D possibly being TRBD2 (6 bases). Germline V gene sequence: CDR1 SGHDN, CDR2 FVKESK. The length of the CDR3 is 14 residues. Trimming stripped 1 base from V and 7 bases from J, with 13 bases between.

V and J are TRBV7-3 and TRBJ2-5; 7 nucleotides line up with TRBD2. Germline CDR1 and CDR2: SGHTA and FQGTGA. The V gene end was trimmed by 5 bases and the J gene end by 5 bases; junction bases not matched to a gene: 8. This CDR3 is 14 amino acids long. The CDR3 sequence: CASSLSGWGETQYF. For the CDR3, the DNA is TGTGCCAGCAGCCTTAGCGGGTGGGGGGAGACCCAGTACTTC. Using reference TRBV7-3 and TRBJ2-5 for the parts outside the CDR3, the full variable domain is GAGVSQTPSNKVTEKGKYVELRCDPISGHTALYWYRQSLGQGPEFLIYFQGTGAADDSGLPNDRFFAVRPEGSVSTLKIQRTERGDSAVYLCASSLSGWGETQYFGPGTRLLVL.

This clone occurred once. The chain is built from TRBV19 and TRBJ1-2, with a tentative D call TRBD1 (5 bases). The CDR3 is 14 residues long. V was clipped by 3 bases and J by 8 bases, with 16 bases between them. The germline CDR1 and CDR2 sequences are LNHDA and SQIVND (reference sequence). CDR3 nucleotide sequence: TGTGCCAGTAGTATCCCAGGGCTATCGGGAGGCTACACCTTC. Amino acids: CASSIPGLSGGYTF.

The rearrangement joins TRBV29-1 to TRBJ2-1, with D possibly being TRBD2 (5 bases). The CDR3 has 14 residues. Per the germline V gene, CDR1 is SQVTM and CDR2 is ANQGSEA. Trimming removed 8 bases at V and 2 bases at J, with 16 bases between. CDR3 amino acids: CSLLGVATYNEQFF. The CDR3 nucleotides are TGCAGCCTTCTTGGGGTAGCGACCTACAATGAGCAGTTCTTC.

V is TRBV7-3 and J is TRBJ1-3; D is perhaps TRBD1 (5 bases). Germline assignment: CDR1 SGHTA and CDR2 FQGTGA. Trimming pared 5 bases from V and 0 bases from J, leaving 5 bases between. The CDR3 runs to 13 residues. As DNA, the CDR3 is TGTGCCAGCAGCCAGGGCTCTGGAAACACCATATATTTT. As protein: CASSQGSGNTIYF. Supplemented by reference TRBV7-3 and TRBJ1-3, the full variable domain reads GAGVSQTPSNKVTEKGKYVELRCDPISGHTALYWYRQSLGQGPEFLIYFQGTGAADDSGLPNDRFFAVRPEGSVSTLKIQRTERGDSAVYLCASSQGSGNTIYFGEGSWLTVV.